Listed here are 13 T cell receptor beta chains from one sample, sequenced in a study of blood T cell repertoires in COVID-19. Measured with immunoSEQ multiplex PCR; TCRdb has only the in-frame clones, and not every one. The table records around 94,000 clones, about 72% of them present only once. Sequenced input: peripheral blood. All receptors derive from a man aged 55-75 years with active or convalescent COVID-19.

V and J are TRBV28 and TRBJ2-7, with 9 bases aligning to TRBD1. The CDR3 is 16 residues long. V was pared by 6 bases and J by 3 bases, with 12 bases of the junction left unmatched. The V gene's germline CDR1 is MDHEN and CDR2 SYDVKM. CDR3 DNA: TGTGCCAGCAGGGGACAGGGTTATGAAAGCTACTACGAGCAGTACTTC. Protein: CASRGQGYESYYEQYF.

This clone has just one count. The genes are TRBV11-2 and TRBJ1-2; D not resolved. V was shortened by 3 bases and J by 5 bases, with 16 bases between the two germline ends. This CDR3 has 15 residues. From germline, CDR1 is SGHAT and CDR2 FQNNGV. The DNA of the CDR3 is TGTGCCAGCAGCTTTCAACACAGACCCACTTATGGCTACACCTTC. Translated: CASSFQHRPTYGYTF. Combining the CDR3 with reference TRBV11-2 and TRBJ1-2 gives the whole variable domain EAGVAQSPRYKIIEKRQSVAFWCNPISGHATLYWYQQILGQGPKLLIQFQNNGVVDDSQLPKDRFSAERLKGVDSTLKIQPAKLEDSAVYLCASSFQHRPTYGYTFGSGTRLTVV.

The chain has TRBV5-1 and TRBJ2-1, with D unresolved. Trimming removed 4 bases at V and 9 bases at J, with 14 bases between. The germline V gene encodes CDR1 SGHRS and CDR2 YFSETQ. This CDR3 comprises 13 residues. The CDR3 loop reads CASSMDGNGEQFF. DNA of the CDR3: TGCGCCAGCAGCATGGACGGTAACGGTGAGCAGTTCTTC.

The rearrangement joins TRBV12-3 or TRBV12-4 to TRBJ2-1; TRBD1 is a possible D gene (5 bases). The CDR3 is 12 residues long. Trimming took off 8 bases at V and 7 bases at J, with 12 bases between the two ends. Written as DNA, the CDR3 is TGTGCCAGCGGCAGGGAAAGGAATGAGCAGTTCTTC. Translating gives CASGRERNEQFF.

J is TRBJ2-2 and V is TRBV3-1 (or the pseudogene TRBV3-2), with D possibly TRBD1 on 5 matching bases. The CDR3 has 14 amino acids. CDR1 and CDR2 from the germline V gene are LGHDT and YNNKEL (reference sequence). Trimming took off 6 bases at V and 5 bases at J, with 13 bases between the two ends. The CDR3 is CASRPGHGTGELFF. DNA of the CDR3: TGTGCCAGCAGACCAGGACATGGGACCGGGGAGCTGTTTTTT.

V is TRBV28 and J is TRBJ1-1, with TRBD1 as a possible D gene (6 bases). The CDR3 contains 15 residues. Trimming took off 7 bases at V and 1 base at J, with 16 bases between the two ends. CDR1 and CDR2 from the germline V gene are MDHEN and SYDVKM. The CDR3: CASTFGGARNTEAFF. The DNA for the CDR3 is TGTGCCAGCACCTTCGGGGGGGCGCGGAACACTGAAGCTTTCTTT.

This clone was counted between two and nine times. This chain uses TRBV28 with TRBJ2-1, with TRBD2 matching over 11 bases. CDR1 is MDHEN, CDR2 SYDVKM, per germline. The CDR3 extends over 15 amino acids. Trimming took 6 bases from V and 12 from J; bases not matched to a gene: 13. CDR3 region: CASSLPGLAAIVQFF. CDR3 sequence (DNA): TGTGCCAGCAGCCTACCGGGACTAGCGGCGATAGTGCAGTTCTTC. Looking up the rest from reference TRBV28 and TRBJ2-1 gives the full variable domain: DVKVTQSSRYLVKRTGEKVFLECVQDMDHENMFWYRQDPGLGLRLIYFSYDVKMKEKGDIPEGYSVSREKKERFSLILESASTNQTSMYLCASSLPGLAAIVQFFGPGTRLTVL.

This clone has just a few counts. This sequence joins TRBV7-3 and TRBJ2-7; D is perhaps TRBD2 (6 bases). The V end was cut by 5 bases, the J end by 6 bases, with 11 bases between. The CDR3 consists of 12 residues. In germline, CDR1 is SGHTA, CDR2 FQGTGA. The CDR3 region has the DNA TGTGCCAGCAGCCGCCCCGGGGGCGAGCAGTACTTC. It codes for CASSRPGGEQYF.

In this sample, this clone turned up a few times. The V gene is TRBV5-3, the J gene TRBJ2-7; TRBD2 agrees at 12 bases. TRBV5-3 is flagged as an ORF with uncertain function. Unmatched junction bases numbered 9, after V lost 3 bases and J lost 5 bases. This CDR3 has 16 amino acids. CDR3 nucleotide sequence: TGTGCCAGAAGCTCGATACTAGCGGGAGGTGGCAACGAGCAGTACGTC. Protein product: CARSSILAGGGNEQYV.

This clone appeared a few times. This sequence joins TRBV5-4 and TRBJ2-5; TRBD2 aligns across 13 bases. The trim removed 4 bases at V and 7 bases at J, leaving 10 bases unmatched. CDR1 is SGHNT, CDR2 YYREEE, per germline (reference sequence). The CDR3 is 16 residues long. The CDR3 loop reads CASSASTSGRGVTQYF. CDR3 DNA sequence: TGTGCCAGCAGCGCCTCAACTAGCGGGAGGGGGGTGACCCAGTACTTC.

The CDR3 nucleotides are TGCGCCAGCAGCCTACGATCAAACAGGGCCGGTGAAGCTTTCTTT. Translated: CASSLRSNRAGEAFF. The V gene is TRBV5-1, the J gene TRBJ1-1, with a weak D call TRBD1 (6 bases). Germline V gene data show CDR1 as SGHRS and CDR2 as YFSETQ. This CDR3 comprises 15 residues. V gave up 4 bases and J gave up 7 bases, with 20 bases separating them.

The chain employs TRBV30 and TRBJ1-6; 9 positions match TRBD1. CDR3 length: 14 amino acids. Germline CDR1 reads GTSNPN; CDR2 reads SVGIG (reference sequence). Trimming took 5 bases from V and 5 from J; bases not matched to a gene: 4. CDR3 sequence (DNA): TGTGCCTGGTCGGACAGGGGTCATAATTCACCCCTCCACTTT. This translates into CAWSDRGHNSPLHF. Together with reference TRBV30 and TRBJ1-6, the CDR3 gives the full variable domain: SQTIHQWPATLVQPVGSPLSLECTVEGTSNPNLYWYRQAAGRGLQLLFYSVGIGQISSEVPQNLSASRPQDRQFILSSKKLLLSDSGFYLCAWSDRGHNSPLHFGNGTRLTVT.

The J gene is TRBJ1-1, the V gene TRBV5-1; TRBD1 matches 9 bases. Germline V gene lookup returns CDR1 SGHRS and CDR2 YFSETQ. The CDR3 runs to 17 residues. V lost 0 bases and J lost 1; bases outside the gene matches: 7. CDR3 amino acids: CASSLAQGAGRNTEAFF. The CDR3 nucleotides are TGCGCCAGCAGCTTGGCACAGGGGGCGGGAAGGAACACTGAAGCTTTCTTT.